These 23 T cell receptor beta chains originate from one sample sequenced in a study of brain T cells in children with intractable seizures. Clones were read by immunoSEQ multiplex PCR, and TCRdb kept only the in-frame ones, dropping some. Of around 340,000 clones listed, about 94% are singletons. Time point in this sample: blood from clinic visit 5 months post-surgery; TSC patient then seizure free. The sample here was peripheral blood, taken less than 6 months after surgery. Receptors originate from a boy younger than two with tuberous sclerosis and intractable seizures.

The chain links TRBV24-1 to TRBJ2-2; 8 bases match TRBD1. The CDR3 is made up of 16 amino acids. Germline trimming cut 0 bases from V and 4 bases from J; bases unmatched to any gene: 3. Germline CDR1 reads KGHDR; CDR2 reads SFDVKD. The CDR3 is CATSDLSRGLTGELFF. The DNA for the CDR3 is TGTGCCACCAGTGATTTGTCCAGGGGGCTCACCGGGGAGCTGTTTTTT.

This clone was observed once. V and J are TRBV28 and TRBJ2-3, with D unclear. Germline CDR1 MDHEN, CDR2 SYDVKM. V dropped 5 bases and J dropped 3 bases, with 21 bases sitting between them. This CDR3 has 17 residues. In DNA, the CDR3 is TGTGCCAGCAGTCTGAGCTCTCCCCCGAGGATAACAGATACGCAGTATTTT. Its translation: CASSLSSPPRITDTQYF.

This chain links TRBV11-2 with TRBJ2-7, with 8 bases fitting TRBD2. This CDR3 is 14 amino acids long. V gave up 7 bases and J gave up 0 bases; unmatched junction bases: 5. CDR1 and CDR2 from the germline V gene are SGHAT and FQNNGV. CDR3 sequence reads: CASTLAGPSYEQYF. The CDR3 region has the DNA TGTGCCAGCACCCTAGCGGGTCCCTCCTACGAGCAGTACTTC.

The DNA of the CDR3 is TGTGCCAGCAGCTTAACGGGCCCCGGGGAGCTGTTTTTT. Protein: CASSLTGPGELFF. J is TRBJ2-2 and V is TRBV7-6; D is uncertain. The CDR3 contains 13 residues. V lost 2 bases and J 6 bases, leaving 7 bases between the germline ends. Germline CDR1 is SGHVS and CDR2 is FNYEAQ.

The chain carries TRBV5-6 and TRBJ2-7; TRBD2 aligns across 13 bases. The CDR3 length is 16 residues. Germline V gives CDR1 SGHDT, CDR2 YYEEEE. J lost 5 bases, V lost 2 bases, and 7 bases had no gene match. In nucleotides, the CDR3 is TGTGCCAGCAGCTTAGGACTAGCGGGAGTCCTCGACGAGCAGTACTTC. Translation: CASSLGLAGVLDEQYF. Looking up the rest from reference TRBV5-6 and TRBJ2-7 gives the full variable domain: DAGVTQSPTHLIKTRGQQVTLRCSPKSGHDTVSWYQQALGQGPQFIFQYYEEEERQRGNFPDRFSGHQFPNYSSELNVNALLLGDSALYLCASSLGLAGVLDEQYFGPGTRLTVT.

This chain joins TRBV5-5 and TRBJ1-2; D is unclear. The CDR3 length is 17 residues. Germline values: CDR1 SGHKS, CDR2 YYEKEE (reference sequence). V was clipped by 3 bases and J by 0 bases, with 18 bases between them. The CDR3 here is CASSSLAGGQSNYGYTF. CDR3 DNA sequence: TGTGCCAGCAGCTCCCTCGCAGGAGGGCAGTCTAACTATGGCTACACCTTC.

The V gene is TRBV4-1, the J gene TRBJ1-2, with a possible D match to TRBD1 (6 bases). The CDR3 covers 14 residues. Trimming pared 4 bases from V and 8 bases from J, leaving 17 bases between. Germline V gene sequence: CDR1 MGHRA, CDR2 YSYEKL. CDR3 DNA sequence: TGCGCCAGCAGCCTACAGGGAACCCTCGCGGGCTACACCTTC. Translating it yields CASSLQGTLAGYTF.

V and J are TRBV2 and TRBJ2-7, with D possibly TRBD2 on 6 matching bases. Deletions cut 7 bases from V and 0 bases from J, with 16 bases between. The CDR3 covers 15 residues. Looked up from germline, CDR1 is SNHLY and CDR2 is FYNNEI. In DNA, the CDR3 is TGTGCCAGCATGGGGGGAGACTGGAGCTCCTACGAGCAGTACTTC. It translates to CASMGGDWSSYEQYF.

V usage is TRBV6-2 or TRBV6-3 and J usage is TRBJ2-5; D is unclear. The CDR3 runs 13 residues. Per germline, CDR1 MNHEY and CDR2 SVGEGT. V was shortened by 3 bases and J by 5 bases, with 10 bases between the two germline ends. The CDR3 DNA reads as TGTGCCAGCAGTTATTGGGCTATTGAGACCCAGTACTTC. This translates into CASSYWAIETQYF.

J is TRBJ2-3 and V is TRBV11-3; weak D call: TRBD2 (5 bases). Trimming left V 8 bases short and J 6 bases short, with 9 bases between. CDR1 and CDR2 (germline): SGHNT, YENEEA. This CDR3 has 11 residues. This chain's CDR3 is CASGRGDTQYF. CDR3 sequence (DNA): TGTGCCAGCGGACGCGGGGATACGCAGTATTTT.

The chain has TRBV7-9 and TRBJ2-5; D is tentatively TRBD1 or TRBD2 (5 bases each). Deletions cut 4 bases from V and 4 bases from J, with 22 bases between. The CDR3 has 17 amino acids. Per the germline V gene, CDR1 is SEHNR and CDR2 is FQNEAQ (reference sequence). CDR3 loop: CASSSSLRDLGVETQYF. The DNA of the CDR3 is TGTGCCAGCAGCTCCTCCCTCCGGGACCTCGGAGTAGAGACCCAGTACTTC.

The V call is TRBV27, the J call TRBJ1-1, with D maybe TRBD1 (5 bases). This CDR3 region has 13 residues. CDR1 is MNHEY and CDR2 is SMNVEV in the germline V gene (reference sequence). V lost 2 bases and J lost 4, with 8 bases in between. CDR3 loop: CASSLQGPTEAFF. In nucleotides, the CDR3 is TGTGCCAGCAGTTTACAGGGTCCCACTGAAGCTTTCTTT.

The chain employs TRBV5-1 and TRBJ2-7; the D is unclear. Germline assignment: CDR1 SGHRS and CDR2 YFSETQ. The CDR3 is 15 residues long. Trimming removed 0 bases from V and 3 bases from J, with 13 bases in between. CDR3 sequence reads: CASSLVGYRFYEQYF. CDR3 in DNA: TGCGCCAGCAGCTTGGTTGGTTATAGGTTCTACGAGCAGTACTTC.

The gene calls are TRBV15 and TRBJ1-4; D not resolved. CDR1 LNHNV and CDR2 YYDKDF come from the germline V gene (reference sequence). V was clipped by 5 bases and J by 0 bases, with 16 bases between them. The CDR3 is made up of 17 amino acids. The CDR3 DNA is TGTGCCACCAGCCGAGGCCCATGGGAGGCAACTAATGAAAAACTGTTTTTT. It translates to CATSRGPWEATNEKLFF.

This chain joins TRBV5-5 and TRBJ1-3; D possibly corresponds to TRBD1 (6 bases). The V gene's germline CDR1 is SGHKS and CDR2 YYEKEE (reference sequence). V gave up 0 bases and J gave up 0 bases, with 10 bases separating them. The length of the CDR3 is 16 residues. The CDR3 loop is CASSLEGGNSGNTIYF. The CDR3 DNA is TGTGCCAGCAGCTTGGAGGGGGGGAACTCTGGAAACACCATATATTTT.

The chain uses TRBV7-8 and TRBJ2-5, with 7 bases identical to TRBD1. Germline CDR1 and CDR2: SGHVS and FQNEAQ. Trimming at V came to 1 base and at J to 2 bases, leaving 7 bases not matched to a gene. CDR3 length: 16 residues. CDR3 in DNA: TGTGCCAGCAGCTTAGGAACAGGGGTGGCGCAAGAGACCCAGTACTTC. Its protein is CASSLGTGVAQETQYF.

The gene calls are TRBV3-1 (or the pseudogene TRBV3-2) and TRBJ1-1; TRBD1 is a possible D gene (5 bases). The CDR3 runs 13 residues. Trimming stripped 4 bases from V and 7 bases from J, with 13 bases between. Germline lookup yields CDR1 LGHDT and CDR2 YNNKEL (reference sequence). The CDR3 loop reads CASSLPGVGEAFF. CDR3 sequence (DNA): TGTGCCAGCAGCCTCCCGGGGGTTGGTGAAGCTTTCTTT.

V and J are TRBV11-2 and TRBJ2-3; TRBD2 matches at 8 bases. CDR3 length equals 16 residues. Germline V gene data show CDR1 as SGHAT and CDR2 as FQNNGV. After removal of 1 base from V and 6 bases from J, the junction contained 9 bases not matched to a gene. CDR3 protein: CASSLASSGWSDTQYF. CDR3 sequence (DNA): TGTGCCAGCAGCTTAGCTTCTAGCGGGTGGTCCGATACGCAGTATTTT.

The chain recombines TRBV6-5 with TRBJ2-7; D is undetermined. The CDR3 contains 14 residues. V was shortened by 0 bases and J by 5 bases, with 11 bases between the two germline ends. The germline V gene encodes CDR1 MNHEY and CDR2 SVGAGI. DNA for the CDR3: TGTGCCAGCAGTTACTCGATATCCAAGGACGAGCAGTACTTC. Residues: CASSYSISKDEQYF.

This chain uses TRBV15 with TRBJ2-3; TRBD2 is a possible D gene (6 bases). CDR3 length equals 14 residues. Trimming removed 3 bases from V and 2 bases from J, with 9 bases in between. The germline V gene encodes CDR1 LNHNV and CDR2 YYDKDF (reference sequence). The CDR3 is CATSRTRYTDTQYF. CDR3 bases: TGTGCCACCAGCAGGACTAGGTACACAGATACGCAGTATTTT.

This chain links TRBV4-2 with TRBJ1-5, with TRBD1 identical over 11 bases. V shed 1 base, J shed 3 bases, and the junction held 2 bases outside the gene matches. Germline V gives CDR1 LGHNA, CDR2 YNFKEQ. There are 16 residues in the CDR3. The CDR3 protein is CASSQAGQGDNQPQHF. The CDR3 DNA reads TGTGCCAGCAGCCAAGCGGGACAGGGGGACAATCAGCCCCAGCATTTT.

The chain joins TRBV30 to TRBJ1-5; 11 positions match TRBD1. The CDR3 is 16 amino acids. V lost 2 bases to trimming and J lost 4 bases; unmatched junction nucleotides: 7. Germline CDR1 reads GTSNPN; CDR2 reads SVGIG (reference sequence). The CDR3 loop reads CAWSNAGTGGNQPQHF. DNA of the CDR3: TGTGCCTGGAGTAACGCCGGGACAGGGGGAAATCAGCCCCAGCATTTT. The complete variable domain, with remaining parts taken from reference TRBV30 and TRBJ1-5, reads SQTIHQWPATLVQPVGSPLSLECTVEGTSNPNLYWYRQAAGRGLQLLFYSVGIGQISSEVPQNLSASRPQDRQFILSSKKLLLSDSGFYLCAWSNAGTGGNQPQHFGDGTRLSIL.

The genes are TRBV30 and TRBJ1-1; D gene ambiguous. The germline V and J ends were trimmed by 4 bases and 8 bases, with 8 bases remaining between them. CDR1 GTSNPN and CDR2 SVGIG come from the germline V gene (reference sequence). The CDR3 is 10 amino acids. The CDR3 nucleotides read TGTGCCTGGACTCGGCAGGAAGCTTTCTTT. Its translation is CAWTRQEAFF.